The clone carrying this TCR beta chain occurred many times. Its antigen is undetermined. The data were obtained in a study of metastatic and nonmetastatic thyroid tumors. Study information: Samples came from malignant and benign thyroid patients, and repertoires were compared across blood and tumor or nodule tissue.

In the study's own analysis: Clinicopathological groups supplied CDR3 differences that were used to build a distant-metastasis classifier for papillary thyroid cancer. With MiXCR, TCRdb reprocessed the PCR reads. TCRdb assigned the V and J calls; the authors' analysis was not used. This table has about 24,000 clones, approximately 20% appearing once. V was trimmed by 3 bases and J by 0 bases, leaving 9 bases between them. From germline, CDR1 is DFQATT and CDR2 SNEGSKA (reference sequence). CDR3 length: 15 residues. Each patient came to thyroid surgery without any prior treatment (of any kind). Whole-study results and caveats: Versus benign nodules, malignant thyroid tumors reportedly had significantly higher TCR beta diversity, in blood and tumor.

Input material: blood. The chain joins TRBV20-1 to TRBJ1-6; D uncertain. The TCR comes from a male donor with papillary thyroid cancer or a benign thyroid nodule (not recorded which). Some clones in this sample may be carry-over from other donors' samples. The DNA of the CDR3 is TGCAGTGCTAGTCGGGGAAGCTCCTATAATTCACCCCTCCACTTT. Translation: CSASRGSSYNSPLHF.